This T cell receptor beta chain appears in the sequencing data of a study of blood T cell repertoires in COVID-19. Across the whole study: PBMCs, B-cell-depleted T cells, or T cells were the source of the cDNA or gDNA that made up the material.

CDR3 size: 15 residues. The V gene's germline CDR1 is MNHEY and CDR2 SVGAGI. With 2 bases removed from V and 0 bases from J, the gap between germline ends came to 8 bases. Turning to this clone: The sample contains more than one DNA sequence encoding this CDR3.

As originally analysed: Counts of nucleated cells, estimated from reference gene primer amplification, were obtained. Libraries were prepared by immunoSEQ multiplex PCR; TCRdb keeps only in-frame clonotypes and omits some of them. That table supplies the V and J calls and clone size; D and trimming were determined from the DNA. The sample records roughly 390,000 clones, about 85% being singletons. Sequenced input: peripheral blood. The TCR sequence derives from a woman under 30 with acute or convalescent COVID-19. The chain links TRBV6-5 to TRBJ1-3; perhaps TRBD1 as D (5 bases). The CDR3 DNA follows: TGTGCCAGCAGTTACGGGCAGGGCTCTGGAAACACCATATATTTT. Protein sequence: CASSYGQGSGNTIYF.